A single T cell receptor (beta chain) is shown here with its context. Its antigen is undetermined. Trimming stripped 7 bases from V and 4 bases from J, with 17 bases between. CDR3 length: 15 amino acids. Looked up from germline, CDR1 is MNHEY and CDR2 is SVGAGI. The PCR used 60 Vbeta and 13 Jbeta primers. Here immunoSEQ multiplex PCR was the method, and the copy in TCRdb shows in-frame clones only, minus some. The sample lists over 100,000 clones, about 80% occurring once. The sample belongs to a study of cytomegalovirus exposure and HLA in healthy donors. Overall study findings and caveats: TCR beta sequences reportedly predicted most subjects' HLA-A and HLA-B alleles accurately. There were some V segments, including TRBV6-2 and TRBV6-3, excluded as indistinguishable. Analysis performed later found more than 15,000 TCR beta sequences associated with HLA alleles at 0.05 false discovery rate.

This chain connects TRBV6-5 to TRBJ1-5, with D uncertain. The specimen was PBMCs. This sequence originates from a man in his 60s in good health and CMV-seropositive. CDR3 protein: CASTTTELGNQPQHF. DNA of the CDR3: TGTGCCAGCACCACCACAGAATTGGGTAATCAGCCCCAGCATTTT.